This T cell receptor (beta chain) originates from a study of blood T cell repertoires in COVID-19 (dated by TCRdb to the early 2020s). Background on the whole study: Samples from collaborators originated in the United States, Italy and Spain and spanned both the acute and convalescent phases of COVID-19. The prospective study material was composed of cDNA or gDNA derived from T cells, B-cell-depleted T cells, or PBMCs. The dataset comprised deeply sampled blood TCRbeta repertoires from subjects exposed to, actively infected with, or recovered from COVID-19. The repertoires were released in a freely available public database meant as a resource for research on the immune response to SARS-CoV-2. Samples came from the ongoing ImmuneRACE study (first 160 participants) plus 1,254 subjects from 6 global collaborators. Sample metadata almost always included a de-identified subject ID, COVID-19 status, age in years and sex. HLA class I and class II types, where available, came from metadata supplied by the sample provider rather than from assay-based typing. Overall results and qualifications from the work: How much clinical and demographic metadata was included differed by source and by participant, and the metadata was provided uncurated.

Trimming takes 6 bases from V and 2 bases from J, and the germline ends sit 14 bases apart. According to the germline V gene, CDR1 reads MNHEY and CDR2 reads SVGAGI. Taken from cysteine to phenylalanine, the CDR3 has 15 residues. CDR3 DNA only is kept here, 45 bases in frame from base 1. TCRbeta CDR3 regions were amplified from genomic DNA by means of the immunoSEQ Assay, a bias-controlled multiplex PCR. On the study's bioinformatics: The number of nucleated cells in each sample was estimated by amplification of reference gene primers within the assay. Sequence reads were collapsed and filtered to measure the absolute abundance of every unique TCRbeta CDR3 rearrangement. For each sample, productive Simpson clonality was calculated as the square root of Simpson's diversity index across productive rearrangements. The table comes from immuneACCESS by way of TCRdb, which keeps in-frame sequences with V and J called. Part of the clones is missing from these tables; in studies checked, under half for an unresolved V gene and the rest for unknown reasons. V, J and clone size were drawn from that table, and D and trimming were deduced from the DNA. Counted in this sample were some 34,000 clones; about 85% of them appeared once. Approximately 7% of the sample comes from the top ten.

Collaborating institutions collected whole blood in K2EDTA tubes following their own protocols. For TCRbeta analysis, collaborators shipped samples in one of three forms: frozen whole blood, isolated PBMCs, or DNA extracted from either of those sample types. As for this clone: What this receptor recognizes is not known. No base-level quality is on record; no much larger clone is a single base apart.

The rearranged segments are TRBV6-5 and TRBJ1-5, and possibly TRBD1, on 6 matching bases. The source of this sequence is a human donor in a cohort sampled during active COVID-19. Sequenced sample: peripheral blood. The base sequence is TGTGCCAGCAGGAGGGGGGAGGGGGGCAATCAGCCCCAGCATTTT. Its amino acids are CASRRGEGGNQPQHF.